The 32 T cell receptor beta chains in this list originate from one sample, sequenced in a study of PD-1 blockade in classical Hodgkin lymphoma. Clones were sequenced by immunoSEQ multiplex PCR, and TCRdb holds only the in-frame ones, with some missing. The data show around 50,000 clones, about three quarters seen once. As for time point: cycle 4 day 1 (C4D1), after less than seven weeks of nivolumab. Following autologous stem cell transplantation, relapse occurred in every patient, and exposure to brentuximab vedotin varied. Sequenced here: peripheral blood mononuclear cells (PBMCs), sampled before the fourth cycle of nivolumab. These receptors were obtained from a human donor with classical Hodgkin lymphoma.

This chain connects TRBV5-1 to TRBJ2-5; 10 bases fit TRBD1. The J call may be faulty, since TRBJ2-7 better matches the DNA end. This CDR3 contains 15 residues. Germline CDR1 SGHRS, CDR2 YFSETQ. CDR3 protein: CASSLGQGDSYEQYF. In nucleotides, the CDR3 is TGCGCCAGCAGCCTCGGACAGGGGGACTCCTACGAGCAGTACTTC.

This clone has just a few counts. CDR3 DNA sequence: TGTGCCAGCAGCTTTAGGGGGGGTGAGCAGTTCTTC. It codes for CASSFRGGEQFF. The chain carries TRBV7-3 and TRBJ2-1, with D perhaps matching TRBD2 (7 bases). Germline CDR1 and CDR2: SGHTA and FQGTGA. V was pared by 3 bases and J by 9 bases, with 9 bases between. The CDR3 is 12 amino acids.

The V call is TRBV5-1, the J call TRBJ2-2, with 11 bases fitting TRBD1. The CDR3 is 15 residues long. Germline CDR1 and CDR2: SGHRS and YFSETQ. Germline trimming cut 4 bases from V and 4 bases from J; bases unmatched to any gene: 3. CDR3 DNA sequence: TGCGCCAGCAGCGGGACAGGGGGAGGCACCGGGGAGCTGTTTTTT. This encodes CASSGTGGGTGELFF.

The CDR3 loop is CASSPIQGKAFF. For the CDR3, the DNA is TGTGCCAGCAGCCCGATACAGGGAAAAGCTTTCTTT. The V gene is TRBV7-9, the J gene TRBJ1-1; possible D gene TRBD1, 6 bases. CDR3 length: 12 amino acids. The V end was cut by 5 bases, the J end by 9 bases, with 13 bases between. Germline V gene data show CDR1 as SEHNR and CDR2 as FQNEAQ (reference sequence).

The chain has TRBV5-6 and TRBJ2-3; TRBD1 might be the D (5 bases). CDR1 is SGHDT and CDR2 is YYEEEE in the germline V gene. Trimming cost V 1 base and J 2 bases, with 14 bases left between them. The CDR3 is 16 amino acids. The CDR3 DNA sequence: TGTGCCAGCAGCTTGCTCAGGGATTACTACACAGATACGCAGTATTTT. It encodes CASSLLRDYYTDTQYF.

V and J are TRBV18 and TRBJ2-3; D unresolved. Germline CDR1 is KGHSH and CDR2 is LQKENI. This CDR3 is built from 13 residues. Trimming took off 3 bases at V and 7 bases at J, with 11 bases between the two ends. The CDR3 loop is CASSPQVKNTQYF. CDR3 nucleotides: TGTGCCAGCTCACCTCAAGTGAAAAATACGCAGTATTTT.

This clone occurred once. The rearrangement joins TRBV6-1 to TRBJ2-1; 8 bases fit TRBD2. V lost 2 bases to trimming and J lost 0 bases; unmatched junction nucleotides: 3. The CDR3 has 16 residues. CDR1 and CDR2 from the germline V gene are MNHNS and SASEGT. CDR3 coding DNA: TGTGCCAGCAGTGAACTAGCGGGCCACTCCTACAATGAGCAGTTCTTC. Its protein is CASSELAGHSYNEQFF.

This clone was counted a single time. The chain couples TRBV2 to TRBJ1-1; TRBD1 is a possible D gene (5 bases). The length of the CDR3 is 11 residues. The germline gives CDR1 SNHLY, CDR2 FYNNEI. Trimming removed 2 bases at V and 7 bases at J, with 5 bases between. The CDR3 is CASSEQGEAFF. CDR3 DNA: TGTGCCAGCAGTGAACAGGGTGAAGCTTTCTTT.

This clone was observed a handful of times. This chain connects TRBV9 to TRBJ2-7; 10 nucleotides line up with TRBD1. The CDR3 contains 15 residues. Germline-derived CDR1 and CDR2 are SGDLS and YYNGEE. Trimming took 3 bases from V and 4 from J; bases not matched to a gene: 7. This CDR3 is CASSGGRDRGYEQYF. CDR3 nucleotide sequence: TGTGCCAGCAGCGGTGGTAGGGACAGGGGTTACGAGCAGTACTTC. Together with reference TRBV9 and TRBJ2-7, the CDR3 gives the full variable domain: DSGVTQTPKHLITATGQRVTLRCSPRSGDLSVYWYQQSLDQGLQFLIQYYNGEERAKGNILERFSAQQFPDLHSELNLSSLELGDSALYFCASSGGRDRGYEQYFGPGTRLTVT.

CDR3 sequence (DNA): TGTGCCAGCAGCTTAGATCTGACAGGGAACACTGAAGCTTTCTTT. It specifies CASSLDLTGNTEAFF. The chain couples TRBV7-9 to TRBJ1-1; D might be TRBD1 (6 bases). Trimming took 1 base from V and 1 from J, leaving 10 bases between them. The germline V gene has CDR1 SEHNR and CDR2 FQNEAQ (reference sequence). There are 15 residues in the CDR3.

This chain connects TRBV11-3 to TRBJ2-1, with 9 bases matching TRBD2. Germline CDR1 SGHNT, CDR2 YENEEA. CDR3 length: 14 amino acids. V shed 7 bases and J 9 bases; nucleotides not matched to a gene: 10. CDR3 DNA sequence: TGTGCCAGCACCCCAGGCGGGAGGGTGGGTGAGCAGTTCTTC. This translates into CASTPGGRVGEQFF.

This clone was observed a single time. The rearrangement links TRBV2 to TRBJ2-1; D possibly corresponds to TRBD1 (5 bases). V shed 6 bases and J shed 10 bases, with 13 bases lying between them. The CDR3 has 12 amino acids. Germline V gives CDR1 SNHLY, CDR2 FYNNEI. CDR3 sequence: CASRDDRNEQFF. For the CDR3, the DNA is TGTGCCAGCAGAGACGACAGAAACGAGCAGTTCTTC.

This clone was counted between two and nine times. The V and J genes are TRBV5-1 and TRBJ1-5; possibly TRBD1 for D (6 bases). The CDR3 spans 17 residues. In germline, CDR1 is SGHRS, CDR2 YFSETQ. V was cut by 0 bases and J by 0 bases, with 13 bases left in between. The CDR3 spells CASSLGTGSYSNQPQHF. CDR3 nucleotide sequence: TGCGCCAGCAGCTTGGGAACAGGGTCCTATAGCAATCAGCCCCAGCATTTT.

This clone has just one count. The CDR3, as DNA: TGCAGCGTTGGCGGGGGGATAGGAAACACCATATATTTT. Its translation: CSVGGGIGNTIYF. This chain joins TRBV29-1 and TRBJ1-3; D is perhaps TRBD1 (5 bases). From germline, CDR1 is SQVTM and CDR2 ANQGSEA. Trimming stripped 4 bases from V and 4 bases from J, with 11 bases between. CDR3 size: 13 residues.

This clone has only one observation. The chain uses TRBV9 and TRBJ2-7, with D perhaps given as TRBD1 or TRBD2 (5 bases each). V shed 1 base and J shed 2 bases, with 13 bases lying between them. In germline, CDR1 is SGDLS, CDR2 YYNGEE. This CDR3 region has 15 residues. The CDR3, as DNA: TGTGCCAGCAGCGTATCCACCGTGGGACCCTACGAGCAGTACTTC. This codes for CASSVSTVGPYEQYF.

The chain carries TRBV2 and TRBJ2-1, with D possibly matching TRBD1 (6 bases). Trimming took 5 bases from V and 5 from J, leaving 16 bases between them. The length of the CDR3 is 15 residues. Germline CDR1 SNHLY, CDR2 FYNNEI. CDR3 residues: CASSKDRPTHNEQFF. The CDR3 coding sequence is TGTGCCAGCAGTAAGGACAGACCGACTCACAATGAGCAGTTCTTC.

The genes are TRBV28 and TRBJ1-2, with D unclear. V was shortened by 3 bases and J by 3 bases, with 5 bases between the two germline ends. The CDR3 loop spans 12 amino acids. CDR1 is MDHEN and CDR2 is SYDVKM in the germline V gene. The DNA for the CDR3 is TGTGCCAGCAGTTTGGGTGACTATGGCTACACCTTC. Protein product: CASSLGDYGYTF.

This rearrangement joins TRBV18 to TRBJ1-5, with D possibly matching TRBD1 (5 bases). In germline, CDR1 is KGHSH, CDR2 LQKENI. V lost 4 bases and J 5 bases, leaving 9 bases between the germline ends. This CDR3 spans 13 amino acids. The CDR3 reads CASSRGIDQPQHF. CDR3 coding DNA: TGTGCCAGCTCACGGGGGATCGATCAGCCCCAGCATTTT.

The chain combines TRBV9 with TRBJ2-2; D not certain. In germline, CDR1 is SGDLS, CDR2 YYNGEE. This CDR3 has 13 amino acids. The germline V and J ends were trimmed by 2 bases and 4 bases, with 6 bases remaining between them. DNA of the CDR3: TGTGCCAGCAGCGTTCAGACCACCGGGGAGCTGTTTTTT. Its protein is CASSVQTTGELFF.

V is TRBV9 and J is TRBJ2-1, with 13 bases matching TRBD2. The CDR3 has 16 amino acids. Trimming at V came to 0 bases and at J to 7 bases, leaving 4 bases not matched to a gene. Germline-derived CDR1 and CDR2 are SGDLS and YYNGEE. The CDR3 region has the DNA TGTGCCAGCAGCGTAGGGGGACTAGCGGGAATTAATGAGCAGTTCTTC. It is translated as CASSVGGLAGINEQFF.

The chain employs TRBV2 and TRBJ2-6; no reliable D call. V was shortened by 9 bases and J by 1 base, with 4 bases between the two germline ends. The germline gives CDR1 SNHLY, CDR2 FYNNEI. CDR3 length equals 12 residues. DNA of the CDR3: TGTGCCAGGGCATCTGGGGCCAACGTCCTGACTTTC. Translation: CARASGANVLTF.

This clone was seen once. This sequence joins TRBV6-1 and TRBJ2-7; D is ambiguous. Germline V gene sequence: CDR1 MNHNS, CDR2 SASEGT. With 1 base removed from V and 3 bases from J, the gap between germline ends came to 10 bases. The length of the CDR3 is 14 residues. The CDR3, as DNA: TGTGCCAGCAGTGAAGGTACAGAGTACTACGAGCAGTACTTC. This codes for CASSEGTEYYEQYF.

The chain combines TRBV19 with TRBJ2-7, with TRBD1 matching over 7 bases. The CDR3 spans 13 residues. Germline assignment: CDR1 LNHDA and CDR2 SQIVND (reference sequence). The trim removed 5 bases at V and 3 bases at J, leaving 4 bases unmatched. CDR3 DNA: TGTGCCAGTAGTGCAGGGGGTGGCTACGAGCAGTACTTC. Its protein is CASSAGGGYEQYF.

The CDR3 nucleotides are TGTGCCAGCAGTTCCCTTCTGGGGTCAGGTACTGAAGCTTTCTTT. Translated, it gives CASSSLLGSGTEAFF. This sequence joins TRBV28 and TRBJ1-1; D gene unclear. The CDR3 contains 15 residues. From germline, CDR1 is MDHEN and CDR2 SYDVKM. V lost 4 bases and J 5 bases, leaving 17 bases between the germline ends.

The genes are TRBV27 and TRBJ2-2; D uncertain. The CDR3 spans 15 residues. Germline CDR1 MNHEY, CDR2 SMNVEV (reference sequence). Deletions cut 2 bases from V and 4 bases from J, with 11 bases between. CDR3 DNA: TGTGCCAGCAGTTTAGTAGGCGAGGCCACCGGGGAGCTGTTTTTT. The encoded protein is CASSLVGEATGELFF.

The rearrangement joins TRBV29-1 to TRBJ1-2, with 7 bases that match TRBD1. The CDR3 totals 10 residues. Germline loops: CDR1 SQVTM, CDR2 ANQGSEA. V lost 7 bases, J lost 7 bases, and 3 bases stayed unmatched. The CDR3 here is CSAYRGGYTF. DNA of the CDR3: TGCAGCGCCTACAGGGGTGGCTACACCTTC.

The genes are TRBV5-1 and TRBJ2-7, with a weak D call TRBD2 (6 bases). CDR1 is SGHRS, CDR2 YFSETQ, per germline. There are 16 residues in the CDR3. Trimming took off 3 bases at V and 1 base at J, with 17 bases between the two ends. The CDR3 coding sequence is TGCGCCAGCAGCTCTGGTGCCGGGAGCACATCCTACGAGCAGTACTTC. This translates into CASSSGAGSTSYEQYF.

This clone was seen only once. The chain joins TRBV19 to TRBJ2-7; D might be TRBD1 (6 bases). The germline V gene encodes CDR1 LNHDA and CDR2 SQIVND (reference sequence). The CDR3 covers 17 residues. The V end was cut by 5 bases, the J end by 2 bases, with 22 bases between. CDR3 bases: TGTGCCAGTAGTTACAAGATGGTCGGAGAGGGGGCCTACGAGCAGTACTTC. Its translation: CASSYKMVGEGAYEQYF.

This clone appeared a single time. DNA for the CDR3: TGTGCCAGCAGTTCCCACGCCTACTCTGGAAACACCATATATTTT. This codes for CASSSHAYSGNTIYF. V gene TRBV28 combines with J gene TRBJ1-3; D remains unclear. The V gene's germline CDR1 is MDHEN and CDR2 SYDVKM. V was shortened by 4 bases and J by 0 bases, with 10 bases between the two germline ends. CDR3 length: 15 residues.

The J gene is TRBJ2-5, the V gene TRBV7-2, with D tentatively TRBD1 (6 bases). The V gene's germline CDR1 is SGHTA and CDR2 FQGNSA. This CDR3 is 13 amino acids long. Trimming pared 5 bases from V and 4 bases from J, leaving 11 bases between. CDR3 loop: CASSPTGRETQYF. The CDR3 region has the DNA TGTGCCAGCAGCCCAACAGGGAGAGAGACCCAGTACTTC.

The chain joins TRBV2 to TRBJ1-3; D not resolved. CDR3 length: 12 residues. Germline loops: CDR1 SNHLY, CDR2 FYNNEI. V was shortened by 6 bases and J by 1 base, with 4 bases between the two germline ends. The CDR3 nucleotides are TGTGCCAGCAGGTTTTCTGGAAACACCATATATTTT. The encoded protein is CASRFSGNTIYF.

The chain has TRBV7-2 and TRBJ2-1; 9 bases are a match to TRBD2. V trimming: 0 bases; J trimming: 1 base; junction bases outside the gene matches: 7. Germline V gene sequence: CDR1 SGHTA, CDR2 FQGNSA. The CDR3 length is 18 residues. The CDR3 spells CASSLATLAGSSYNEQFF. In DNA form, the CDR3 reads TGTGCCAGCAGCTTAGCGACCCTAGCGGGGTCATCCTACAATGAGCAGTTCTTC.